A single sample is the source of the 17 T cell receptor beta chains below, sequenced in a study of blood T cell repertoires in COVID-19. Libraries were prepared by immunoSEQ multiplex PCR; TCRdb keeps only in-frame clonotypes and omits some of them. The sample consists of about 210,000 clones, roughly 75% of them appearing once. Sequenced material: peripheral blood. The receptors shown here come from a woman in her sixties or seventies with acute or convalescent COVID-19.

V usage is TRBV10-3 and J usage is TRBJ1-2; 8 bases align to TRBD1. The CDR3 runs 16 residues. V gave up 4 bases and J gave up 0 bases; unmatched junction bases: 7. Germline CDR1 and CDR2: ENHRY and SYGVKD. CDR3 bases: TGTGCCATCAGTGCGACAGGGGCAGGAGCTAACTATGGCTACACCTTC. It translates to CAISATGAGANYGYTF.

V and J are TRBV29-1 and TRBJ1-1; 10 nucleotides line up with TRBD1. The CDR3 totals 12 residues. Germline CDR1 SQVTM, CDR2 ANQGSEA. Unmatched junction bases numbered 12, after V lost 7 bases and J lost 13 bases. CDR3 amino acids: CSATDRGLEGFF. CDR3 DNA: TGCAGCGCAACCGACAGGGGGCTGGAGGGTTTCTTT.

The genes are TRBV7-2 and TRBJ2-5, with 15 bases matching TRBD2. This CDR3 contains 16 residues. J was trimmed by 4 bases and V by 5 bases; bases with no gene match: 5. CDR1 is SGHTA and CDR2 is FQGNSA in the germline V gene. The CDR3 bases are TGTGCCAGCAGCCCCGGGACTAGCGGGGGGATAGAGACCCAGTACTTC. Its protein product is CASSPGTSGGIETQYF.

This clone was detected once. This chain connects TRBV6-2 or TRBV6-3 to TRBJ2-6; tentatively, D is TRBD1 (6 bases). The V gene lost 5 bases and the J gene lost 1 base, with 9 bases spanning the gap. The CDR3 has 15 amino acids. Germline V CDR1 and CDR2: MNHEY, SVGEGT. CDR3 sequence (DNA): TGTGCCAGCAGTACCACAGGGTCTGGGGCCAACGTCCTGACTTTC. Its translation: CASSTTGSGANVLTF.

This clone was recorded many times. The chain couples TRBV7-2 to TRBJ2-4; D might be TRBD1 (5 bases). V lost 5 bases to trimming and J lost 0 bases, with 20 bases between them. Germline CDR1 and CDR2: SGHTA and FQGNSA. CDR3 length equals 18 residues. As DNA, the CDR3 is TGTGCCAGCAGCAAGCCCAAGACAGTCCACCTAGCCAAAAACATTCAGTACTTC. Translation gives CASSKPKTVHLAKNIQYF. The variable domain in full, completed from reference TRBV7-2 and TRBJ2-4, reads GAGVSQSPSNKVTEKGKDVELRCDPISGHTALYWYRQSLGQGLEFLIYFQGNSAPDKSGLPSDRFSAERTGGSVSTLTIQRTQQEDSAVYLCASSKPKTVHLAKNIQYFGAGTRLSVL.

This chain links TRBV2 with TRBJ1-5; a weak D match, TRBD1 (6 bases). This CDR3 has 15 amino acids. Germline assignment: CDR1 SNHLY and CDR2 FYNNEI. Trimming removed 7 bases from V and 1 base from J, with 14 bases in between. In DNA, the CDR3 is TGTGCCAGCACCTCCGGGGGGCGCAGCAATCAGCCCCAGCATTTT. This sequence encodes CASTSGGRSNQPQHF.

This clone has just one count. This chain joins TRBV27 and TRBJ1-6, with D possibly TRBD1 on 5 matching bases. Germline V gene data show CDR1 as MNHEY and CDR2 as SMNVEV (reference sequence). Trimming removed 7 bases from V and 7 bases from J, with 20 bases in between. The CDR3 has 16 amino acids. The CDR3 nucleotides are TGTGCCAGCAAAATGGAGTGGGCCAGGGAAAATTCACCCCTCCACTTT. It yields the protein CASKMEWARENSPLHF.

There are a few counts of this clone. V usage is TRBV11-2 and J usage is TRBJ2-5; 11 bases agree with TRBD2. There are 16 residues in the CDR3. CDR1 is SGHAT and CDR2 is FQNNGV in the germline V gene. V dropped 5 bases and J dropped 2; count of bases not matched to a gene: 7. CDR3 sequence (DNA): TGTGCCAGCAGCCCAATAGCGGGGGGGATTCAAGAGACCCAGTACTTC. Translated, it gives CASSPIAGGIQETQYF.

The chain uses TRBV3-1 (or the pseudogene TRBV3-2) and TRBJ1-2; 8 nucleotides match TRBD1. J gave up 6 bases and V 4 bases, and 7 bases lay outside the gene matches. CDR1 LGHDT and CDR2 YNNKEL come from the germline V gene (reference sequence). This CDR3 has 14 residues. CDR3 in DNA: TGTGCCAGCAGCCTTCAGGGGGCGCTTCATGGCTACACCTTC. Its protein product is CASSLQGALHGYTF.

V gene TRBV6-5 combines with J gene TRBJ1-2; maybe TRBD1 (6 bases). The V gene's germline CDR1 is MNHEY and CDR2 SVGAGI. The V gene lost 4 bases and the J gene lost 7 bases, with 16 bases spanning the gap. The length of the CDR3 is 14 residues. The DNA of the CDR3 is TGTGCCAGCAGTTCAACAACAGGGTCTCGTGGCTACACCTTC. Translating gives CASSSTTGSRGYTF.

This rearrangement joins TRBV6-6 to TRBJ2-3; possibly TRBD2 for D (5 bases). Germline loops: CDR1 MNHNY, CDR2 SVGAGI (reference sequence). V was cut by 0 bases and J by 4 bases, with 14 bases left in between. CDR3 length: 16 amino acids. CDR3 residues: CASSYSSGSGADTQYF. CDR3 in DNA: TGTGCCAGCAGTTACTCCTCGGGGTCCGGGGCAGATACGCAGTATTTT.

The chain joins TRBV18 to TRBJ2-2; weak D call: TRBD2 (6 bases). The V gene lost 3 bases and the J gene lost 4 bases, with 12 bases spanning the gap. CDR1 is KGHSH, CDR2 LQKENI, per germline. The CDR3 covers 15 residues. The CDR3 DNA is TGTGCCAGCTCACCTGGGGGGACCCTCACCGGGGAGCTGTTTTTT. It yields the protein CASSPGGTLTGELFF.

The chain is built from TRBV6-6 and TRBJ2-3, with 12 bases matching TRBD2. CDR1 and CDR2 (germline): MNHNY, SVGAGI (reference sequence). With V trimmed by 7 bases and J by 2 bases, 4 bases remained unmatched. The CDR3 sequence is 15 residues long. CDR3 DNA sequence: TGTGCCAGCAAAACTAGCGGGGGGTACACAGATACGCAGTATTTT. Translated, it gives CASKTSGGYTDTQYF.

This clone appeared a single time. Here the CDR3 reads CASSQAFSTVYNEQFF. CDR3 sequence (DNA): TGCGCCAGCAGCCAAGCGTTTAGTACGGTGTACAATGAGCAGTTCTTC. The chain uses TRBV4-1 and TRBJ2-1; D gene unclear. The V and J ends lost 1 base and 4 bases respectively, with 14 bases between them. In germline, CDR1 is MGHRA, CDR2 YSYEKL. The CDR3 has 16 amino acids.

The chain recombines TRBV7-9 with TRBJ2-2; TRBD1 aligns across 8 bases. There are 14 residues in the CDR3. The V segment lost 5 bases and the J segment 7 bases; nucleotides outside the gene matches: 6. Germline lookup yields CDR1 SEHNR and CDR2 FQNEAQ (reference sequence). This CDR3 reads CASSKTGQGGELFF. In nucleotides, the CDR3 is TGTGCCAGCAGCAAGACAGGACAGGGCGGGGAGCTGTTTTTT.

This clone turned up a few times. The V call is TRBV11-2, the J call TRBJ2-1; D is uncertain. Trimming took off 5 bases at V and 6 bases at J, with 8 bases between the two ends. Per germline, CDR1 SGHAT and CDR2 FQNNGV. There are 12 residues in the CDR3. The CDR3 region is CASSPWSNEQFF. As DNA, the CDR3 is TGTGCCAGCAGCCCTTGGAGCAATGAGCAGTTCTTC.

J is TRBJ2-7 and V is TRBV6-5; the match to TRBD1 covers 10 bases. This CDR3 comprises 14 residues. Germline loops: CDR1 MNHEY, CDR2 SVGAGI. V dropped 7 bases and J dropped 7; count of bases not matched to a gene: 10. CDR3 sequence reads: CASMEDRGFWEQYF. The CDR3 nucleotides are TGTGCCAGCATGGAGGACAGGGGGTTTTGGGAGCAGTACTTC.